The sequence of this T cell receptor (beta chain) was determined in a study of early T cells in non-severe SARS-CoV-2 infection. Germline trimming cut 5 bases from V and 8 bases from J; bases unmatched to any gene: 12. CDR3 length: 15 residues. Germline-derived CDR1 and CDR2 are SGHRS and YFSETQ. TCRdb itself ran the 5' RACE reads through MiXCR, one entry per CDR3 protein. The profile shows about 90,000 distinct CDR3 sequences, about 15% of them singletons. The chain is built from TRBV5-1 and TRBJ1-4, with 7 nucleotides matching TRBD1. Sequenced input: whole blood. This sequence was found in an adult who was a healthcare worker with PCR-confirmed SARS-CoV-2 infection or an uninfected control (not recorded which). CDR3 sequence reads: CASSLRQGHAEKLFF. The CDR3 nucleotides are TGCGCCAGCAGTTTGAGACAGGGTCACGCCGAAAAACTGTTTTTT.